In its sample, the clone carrying this T cell receptor beta chain was seen a few times. The target antigen is unknown. This sample was taken from a study of beta chain features in type 1 diabetes. Study-wide context: Patients looked much like healthy donors when it came to age, gender and cell yields.

Reverse transcription of all isolated RNA meant that expressed TCRB transcripts were sequenced. Sequencing of naive, central memory and regulatory T cell samples gave an average of around 4 million reads. Profiled with immunoSEQ multiplex PCR; TCRdb holds only in-frame clones, not every one. The data contain under 850,000 clones, roughly 12% of them singletons. Points from the study as a whole: A moderate, significant TCRB CDR3 shortening appeared in type 1 diabetes across four CD4+ subsets.

From germline, CDR1 is SGHNT and CDR2 YYREEE (reference sequence). The CDR3 is made up of 14 amino acids. Between the trimmed V and J ends, which lost 4 bases and 8 bases, there was a span of 18 bases. The clonotype comes from a man between 18 and 35 years old with type 1 diabetes. The rearrangement links TRBV5-4 to TRBJ1-1, with a tentative D call TRBD1 (5 bases). Sequencing was carried out using naive CD4+ T cells from blood. CDR3 DNA: TGTGCCAGCAGCCTTACCGGGCTTGGGGGGGAAGCTTTCTTT. Its translation: CASSLTGLGGEAFF.